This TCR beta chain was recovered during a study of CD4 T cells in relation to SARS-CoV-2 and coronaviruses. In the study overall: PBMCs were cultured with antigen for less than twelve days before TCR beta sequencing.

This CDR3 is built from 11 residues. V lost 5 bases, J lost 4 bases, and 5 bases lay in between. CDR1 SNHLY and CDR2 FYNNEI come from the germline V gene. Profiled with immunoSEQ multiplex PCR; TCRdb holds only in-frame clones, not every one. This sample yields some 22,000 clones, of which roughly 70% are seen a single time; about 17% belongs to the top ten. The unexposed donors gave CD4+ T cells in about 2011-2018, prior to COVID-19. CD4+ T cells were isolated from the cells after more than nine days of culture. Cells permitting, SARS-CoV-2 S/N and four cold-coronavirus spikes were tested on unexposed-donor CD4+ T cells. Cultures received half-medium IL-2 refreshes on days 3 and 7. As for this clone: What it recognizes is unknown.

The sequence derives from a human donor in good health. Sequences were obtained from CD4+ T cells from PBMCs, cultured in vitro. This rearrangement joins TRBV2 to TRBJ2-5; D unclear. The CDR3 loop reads CASSYGETQYF. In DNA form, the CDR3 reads TGTGCCAGCAGTTATGGAGAGACCCAGTACTTC. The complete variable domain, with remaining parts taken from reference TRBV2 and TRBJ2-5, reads EPEVTQTPSHQVTQMGQEVILRCVPISNHLYFYWYRQILGQKVEFLVSFYNNEISEKSEIFDDQFSVERPDGSNFTLKIRSTKLEDSAMYFCASSYGETQYFGPGTRLLVL.